This is a list of T cell receptor beta chains from one sample in a study of T cells in Graves' hyperthyroidism and ophthalmopathy. MiXCR was run by TCRdb on the multiplex PCR reads, yielding one entry per CDR3 protein. Counted here are around 420,000 distinct CDR3 sequences, about 13% occurring once; the ten biggest clones make up 5% to 6%. Sequencing used blood. These receptors were collected from a woman younger than 35 with Graves' hyperthyroidism. The CDR3 runs from the conserved cysteine through the conserved F or W. A D gene is named only where the DNA matches it firmly.

CDR3aa: CASSLTIRDTEAFF
d_gene: .
v_gene: TRBV5-4
j_gene: TRBJ1-1

CDR3aa: CASSVGHRTYEQYF
d_gene: .
v_gene: TRBV19
j_gene: TRBJ2-7

CDR3aa: CASSLLGLRAGNQPQHF
d_gene: .
v_gene: TRBV28
j_gene: TRBJ1-5

CDR3aa: CASNPGQETQYF
d_gene: .
v_gene: TRBV2
j_gene: TRBJ2-5

CDR3aa: CSARTGQGINQPQHF
d_gene: TRBD1
v_gene: TRBV20-1
j_gene: TRBJ1-5

CDR3aa: CASSPRLAAMNTGELFF
d_gene: TRBD2
v_gene: TRBV9
j_gene: TRBJ2-2

CDR3aa: CASSYIPTTDTQYF
d_gene: .
v_gene: TRBV6-6
j_gene: TRBJ2-3

CDR3aa: CSARDGGRLHNERFF
d_gene: .
v_gene: TRBV20-1
j_gene: TRBJ2-1

CDR3aa: CASSQETAGTEQYF
d_gene: TRBD2
v_gene: TRBV7-2
j_gene: TRBJ2-7

CDR3aa: CASSLPLGAGESNEQFF
d_gene: TRBD2
v_gene: TRBV28
j_gene: TRBJ2-1

CDR3aa: CASSLGTHYGYTF
d_gene: .
v_gene: TRBV7-3
j_gene: TRBJ1-2

CDR3aa: CSVEGNAYEQYF
d_gene: .
v_gene: TRBV29-1
j_gene: TRBJ2-7

CDR3aa: CASLGGSTDTQYF
d_gene: .
v_gene: TRBV28
j_gene: TRBJ2-3

CDR3aa: CASSFSNVGDRSYERYF
d_gene: .
v_gene: TRBV28
j_gene: TRBJ2-7

CDR3aa: CASSSTDSQYTGELFF
d_gene: .
v_gene: TRBV6-1
j_gene: TRBJ2-2

CDR3aa: CSVGTGEIYEQYF
d_gene: TRBD1
v_gene: TRBV29-1
j_gene: TRBJ2-7

CDR3aa: CSGTDRGLTEAFF
d_gene: TRBD1
v_gene: TRBV29-1
j_gene: TRBJ1-1

CDR3aa: CASSSSGLNTEAFF
d_gene: .
v_gene: TRBV6-2/TRBV6-3
j_gene: TRBJ1-1

CDR3aa: CSVRGGTEAFF
d_gene: .
v_gene: TRBV29-1
j_gene: TRBJ1-1

CDR3aa: CASAHSVLGSDGELFF
d_gene: .
v_gene: TRBV5-4
j_gene: TRBJ2-2

CDR3aa: CASTGTENTEAFF
d_gene: TRBD1
v_gene: TRBV6-2/TRBV6-3
j_gene: TRBJ1-1

CDR3aa: CASSFTGTSGTGGELFF
d_gene: TRBD2
v_gene: TRBV6-2/TRBV6-3
j_gene: TRBJ2-2

CDR3aa: CASSSATGGRNEKLFF
d_gene: TRBD1
v_gene: TRBV5-1
j_gene: TRBJ1-4

CDR3aa: CASSLDWGDREEETQYF
d_gene: TRBD1
v_gene: TRBV11-2
j_gene: TRBJ2-5

CDR3aa: CASSTGGYQPQHF
d_gene: .
v_gene: TRBV28
j_gene: TRBJ1-5

CDR3aa: CASSLITGGDYGYTF
d_gene: TRBD1
v_gene: TRBV3-1
j_gene: TRBJ1-2

CDR3aa: CASSERIWGIGNIQYF
d_gene: .
v_gene: TRBV6-1
j_gene: TRBJ2-4

CDR3aa: CASSLMTGGMGTEAFF
d_gene: TRBD1
v_gene: TRBV7-3
j_gene: TRBJ1-1

CDR3aa: CASSHNPDIETQYF
d_gene: .
v_gene: TRBV9
j_gene: TRBJ2-5

CDR3aa: CASIHTGELFF
d_gene: .
v_gene: TRBV7-9
j_gene: TRBJ2-2

CDR3aa: CASSLVRETQYF
d_gene: .
v_gene: TRBV28
j_gene: TRBJ2-5

CDR3aa: CASFNARGAQGNTIYF
d_gene: .
v_gene: TRBV19
j_gene: TRBJ1-3

CDR3aa: CATSRDSPGNTEAFF
d_gene: .
v_gene: TRBV15
j_gene: TRBJ1-1

CDR3aa: CASSVGQGDYTF
d_gene: TRBD1
v_gene: TRBV2
j_gene: TRBJ1-2

CDR3aa: CASGLVAIGAARGNEQFF
d_gene: .
v_gene: TRBV7-2
j_gene: TRBJ2-1